This T cell receptor beta chain was obtained from a study of OX40 agonist ivuxolimab in advanced cancers. Measured with immunoSEQ multiplex PCR; TCRdb has only the in-frame clones, and not every one. The table records some 96,000 clones, approximately 90% of them present only once. The CDR3 has 12 residues. Germline values: CDR1 SNHLY, CDR2 FYNNEI. The V and J ends lost 4 bases and 4 bases respectively, with 5 bases between them. The source of this sequence is an adult with an advanced solid tumor such as melanoma, head and neck, liver or kidney cancer. The material was CD4+ or CD8+ T cells sorted from blood, obtained in a trial of the OX40 agonist ivuxolimab. The chain joins TRBV2 to TRBJ2-1, with no clear D. CDR3 sequence reads: CASSVLYNEQFF. The DNA of the CDR3 is TGTGCCAGCAGTGTACTTTACAATGAGCAGTTCTTC.